The following is a TCR beta chain sequence with its context. This specimen comes from a study of blood T cell repertoires in COVID-19. Sequenced by immunoSEQ multiplex PCR; TCRdb stores in-frame clones only, minus some. The sample lists approximately 46,000 clones, almost 90% seen once, with approximately 3% in the top ten. CDR1 LGHNA and CDR2 YNFKEQ come from the germline V gene. CDR3 length: 17 residues. V gave up 0 bases and J gave up 1 base; unmatched junction bases: 6. The source of this sequence is a middle-aged man with active COVID-19. The chain combines TRBV4-2 with TRBJ1-3; 7 nucleotides match TRBD1. The sample consisted of peripheral blood. This chain's CDR3 is CASSQDIGRGSGNTIYF. The CDR3 region has the DNA TGTGCCAGCAGCCAAGATATTGGCAGGGGGTCTGGAAACACCATATATTTT.